This section outlines one TCR beta chain sequence together with its context. Antigen unknown. The data belong to a study of T cells in Graves' hyperthyroidism and ophthalmopathy. On the study more broadly: Any treatment followed the collection of peripheral blood at initial diagnosis.

RNA transcripts were the template for amplifying TCR beta CDR3 regions. Primed by the HTBI set, a first-round RT-PCR was run on the TCR CDR3. TCRdb ran MiXCR on the multiplex PCR reads and lists one entry per CDR3 protein. The top ten clones hold under 15% of a sample with approximately 690,000 distinct CDR3 sequences, roughly 14% of them seen once. Researchers barred patients who had uncontrolled infection, other autoimmune disease, pregnancy or lactation. CDR1 SGHKS and CDR2 YYEKEE come from the germline V gene (reference sequence). The CDR3 totals 14 residues. V dropped 5 bases and J dropped 7 bases, with 15 bases sitting between them. Findings and limits, study-wide: Most expanded thyroid clonotypes above 0.001 recurred in blood.

The rearrangement links TRBV5-5 to TRBJ1-4; D remains ambiguous. The sequence was collected from a woman in her forties or fifties with Graves' ophthalmopathy. Sample: blood. CDR3 region: CASSFSIFSEKLFF. CDR3 nucleotide sequence: TGTGCCAGCAGTTTCTCCATTTTTAGTGAAAAACTGTTTTTT.